Shown below are 30 T cell receptor beta chains from a single sample sequenced in a study of T cells in localized non-small cell lung cancer. TCRdb's table, derived via immunoSEQ multiplex PCR, lists solely in-frame clones and lacks some. Here the sample spans some 56,000 clones, 80% to 90% being singletons. The specimen was peripheral blood, collected before any cancer treatment. The receptors were sampled from a woman aged 35-75 years with stage I lung adenocarcinoma.

V gene TRBV5-1 combines with J gene TRBJ2-1; the match to TRBD2 covers 13 bases. This CDR3 has 16 residues. The V segment lost 7 bases and the J segment 2 bases; nucleotides outside the gene matches: 6. Germline-derived CDR1 and CDR2 are SGHRS and YFSETQ. The CDR3 nucleotides are TGCGCCAGCGGCCGACTAGCGGGGGGAACCTACAATGAGCAGTTCTTC. Its translation is CASGRLAGGTYNEQFF.

This sequence joins TRBV25-1 and TRBJ1-2; D possibly corresponds to TRBD1 (5 bases). CDR1 MGHDK and CDR2 SYGVNS come from the germline V gene. The CDR3 contains 15 residues. V lost 3 bases and J 5 bases, leaving 16 bases between the germline ends. Here the CDR3 reads CASSESWQGAYGYTF. In DNA form, the CDR3 reads TGTGCCAGCAGTGAGTCCTGGCAAGGGGCTTATGGCTACACCTTC.

This clone was observed a handful of times. The chain is built from TRBV5-1 and TRBJ2-7, with a weak D call TRBD2 (7 bases). The CDR3 has 14 residues. Between the trimmed V and J ends, which lost 7 bases and 0 bases, there was a span of 14 bases. Germline V lookup: CDR1 SGHRS, CDR2 YFSETQ. Here the CDR3 reads CASHIGGGSYEQYF. The CDR3, as DNA: TGCGCCAGCCACATAGGGGGGGGCTCCTACGAGCAGTACTTC.

As concerns this clone: Other DNA sequences within the sample encode an identical CDR3. This chain uses TRBV6-5 with TRBJ1-2, with D uncertain. Trimming took 6 bases from V and 2 from J, leaving 7 bases between them. From germline, CDR1 is MNHEY and CDR2 SVGAGI. The CDR3 loop spans 12 amino acids. The CDR3 DNA is TGTGCCAGCAGGGGCGGGAACTATGGCTACACCTTC. The encoded protein is CASRGGNYGYTF.

Note on this clone: Compared with germline, one end of the junction differs, possibly owing to a read error. The chain joins TRBV7-7 to TRBJ1-2, with D maybe TRBD1 (5 bases). Looked up from germline, CDR1 is SSHAT and CDR2 is FNYEAQ (reference sequence). The CDR3 totals 14 residues. The CDR3 DNA is TGTGCTAGCAGCTTAGTGTCAGGGACGGAAGGCTACACCTTC. Its translation is CASSLVSGTEGYTF.

The V and J genes are TRBV11-1 and TRBJ2-2; TRBD2 matches 8 bases. The germline CDR1 and CDR2 sequences are SGHAT and FQDESV (reference sequence). The ends lost 5 bases at V and 3 bases at J; junction bases unmatched: 5. This CDR3 is built from 15 residues. In nucleotides, the CDR3 is TGTGCCAGCAGCCCACCGGGAGGGGACACCGGGGAGCTGTTTTTT. It yields the protein CASSPPGGDTGELFF.

The chain carries TRBV6-4 and TRBJ2-7; the D is unclear. The germline V and J ends were trimmed by 2 bases and 6 bases, with 5 bases remaining between them. Per the germline V gene, CDR1 is MRHNA and CDR2 is SNTAGT. CDR3 length: 11 residues. The CDR3 DNA follows: TGTGCCAGCAGTGACAGGGCCGAGCAGTACTTC. It translates to CASSDRAEQYF.

The chain links TRBV7-2 to TRBJ1-5; a weak D match, TRBD1 (6 bases). Trimming removed 0 bases from V and 7 bases from J, with 10 bases in between. CDR1 and CDR2 (germline): SGHTA, FQGNSA. The CDR3 spans 14 residues. The CDR3 region has the DNA TGTGCCAGCAGCTTAGCAGGGAGGGGGCAGCCCCAGCATTTT. This encodes CASSLAGRGQPQHF.

This chain links TRBV6-6 with TRBJ1-4, with D uncertain. Trimming cost V 6 bases and J 7 bases, with 12 bases left between them. The CDR3 is 13 residues long. Germline V CDR1 and CDR2: MNHNY, SVGAGI (reference sequence). CDR3 loop: CASRDVLSEKLFF. CDR3 nucleotide sequence: TGTGCCAGCAGGGACGTTCTGAGTGAAAAACTGTTTTTT.

This chain's CDR3 is CASSRLTGTSGGSYNEQFF. The CDR3 nucleotides are TGCGCCAGCAGCCGCCTAACCGGGACTAGCGGGGGGTCCTACAATGAGCAGTTCTTC. The chain employs TRBV4-3 and TRBJ2-1; 15 bases align to TRBD2. There are 19 residues in the CDR3. V dropped 4 bases and J dropped 1; count of bases not matched to a gene: 8. The germline V gene has CDR1 LGHNA and CDR2 YSLEER.

The CDR3 DNA is TGTGCCAGCAGCTTAAAAGGCGGATCTGGAAACACCATATATTTT. It yields the protein CASSLKGGSGNTIYF. The rearrangement joins TRBV7-8 to TRBJ1-3; D gene uncertain. Trimming cost V 2 bases and J 1 base, with 9 bases left between them. The CDR3 consists of 15 residues. Per germline, CDR1 SGHVS and CDR2 FQNEAQ. The variable domain in full, with the rest retrieved from reference TRBV7-8 and TRBJ1-3, is GAGVSQSPRYKVAKRGQDVALRCDPISGHVSLFWYQQALGQGPEFLTYFQNEAQLDKSGLPSDRFFAERPEGSVSTLKIQRTQQEDSAVYLCASSLKGGSGNTIYFGEGSWLTVV.

This clone has a single count. V gene TRBV11-3 combines with J gene TRBJ2-1, with D perhaps matching TRBD1 (8 bases). CDR3 length: 17 amino acids. Per germline, CDR1 SGHNT and CDR2 YENEEA. The V end lost 5 bases, the J end lost 0 bases, and 17 bases lay between the germline ends. CDR3 bases: TGTGCCAGCAGCCAGGGGGCCGGGGGGAACTCCTACAATGAGCAGTTCTTC. Translated, it gives CASSQGAGGNSYNEQFF. The full variable domain, completed using reference TRBV11-3 and TRBJ2-1, is EAGVVQSPRYKIIEKKQPVAFWCNPISGHNTLYWYLQNLGQGPELLIRYENEEAVDDSQLPKDRFSAERLKGVDSTLKIQPAELGDSAVYLCASSQGAGGNSYNEQFFGPGTRLTVL.

The V gene is TRBV6-5, the J gene TRBJ1-6; maybe TRBD1 (6 bases). The CDR3 totals 11 residues. Germline CDR1 MNHEY, CDR2 SVGAGI. Trimming removed 10 bases from V and 9 bases from J, with 10 bases in between. The CDR3 loop reads CATGQFSPLHF. Written as DNA, the CDR3 is TGTGCCACCGGACAGTTTTCACCCCTCCACTTT.

The gene calls are TRBV5-1 and TRBJ2-3, with D unclear. The length of the CDR3 is 15 residues. Germline values: CDR1 SGHRS, CDR2 YFSETQ. Trimming shortened V by 1 base and J by 2 bases, and 11 bases separated the two germline ends. For the CDR3, the DNA is TGCGCCAGCAGCTTGTACGCCCGAGACACAGATACGCAGTATTTT. Its translation: CASSLYARDTDTQYF. The complete variable domain, with remaining parts taken from reference TRBV5-1 and TRBJ2-3, reads KAGVTQTPRYLIKTRGQQVTLSCSPISGHRSVSWYQQTPGQGLQFLFEYFSETQRNKGNFPGRFSGRQFSNSRSEMNVSTLELGDSALYLCASSLYARDTDTQYFGPGTRLTVL.

This clone was picked up a small number of times. The genes are TRBV9 and TRBJ1-5; D call uncertain. The CDR3 has 13 amino acids. Trimming took off 4 bases at V and 3 bases at J, with 8 bases between the two ends. CDR1 and CDR2 from the germline V gene are SGDLS and YYNGEE. In DNA form, the CDR3 reads TGTGCCAGCAGCCTGGCCAACAATCAGCCCCAGCATTTT. Its translation is CASSLANNQPQHF. The entire variable domain, with the rest obtained from reference TRBV9 and TRBJ1-5, is as follows: DSGVTQTPKHLITATGQRVTLRCSPRSGDLSVYWYQQSLDQGLQFLIQYYNGEERAKGNILERFSAQQFPDLHSELNLSSLELGDSALYFCASSLANNQPQHFGDGTRLSIL.

The table lists this clone with a count of one. The chain joins TRBV9 to TRBJ1-1; a weak D match, TRBD1 (6 bases). The germline V gene encodes CDR1 SGDLS and CDR2 YYNGEE. V was shortened by 0 bases and J by 7 bases, with 13 bases between the two germline ends. CDR3 length: 14 residues. In DNA form, the CDR3 reads TGTGCCAGCAGCGTAGCTGCAGGGGCTGGTGAAGCTTTCTTT. This codes for CASSVAAGAGEAFF.

The DNA of the CDR3 is TGTGCCAGCAGCTGGCGAAAGACGGCTAGCTCCTACAATGAGCAGTTCTTC. Its protein product is CASSWRKTASSYNEQFF. The chain joins TRBV5-6 to TRBJ2-1; D uncertain. This CDR3 contains 17 residues. The V end was cut by 3 bases, the J end by 0 bases, with 16 bases between. CDR1 and CDR2 (germline): SGHDT, YYEEEE.

The chain uses TRBV4-1 and TRBJ2-1; perhaps TRBD1 as D (6 bases). Trimming took 1 base from V and 4 from J, leaving 11 bases between them. Per the germline V gene, CDR1 is MGHRA and CDR2 is YSYEKL. The CDR3 has 15 residues. CDR3 residues: CASSQGQESYNEQFF. Here the CDR3 DNA reads TGCGCCAGCAGCCAAGGACAGGAAAGTTACAATGAGCAGTTCTTC.

V gene TRBV30 combines with J gene TRBJ2-3; no reliable D call. Between the trimmed V and J ends, which lost 2 bases and 4 bases, there was a span of 16 bases. The length of the CDR3 is 15 residues. Germline V lookup: CDR1 GTSNPN, CDR2 SVGIG (reference sequence). CDR3 in DNA: TGTGCCTGGAGTCCAACACACAGTCAGGCAGATACGCAGTATTTT. Translating gives CAWSPTHSQADTQYF.

The CDR3 nucleotides are TGTGCCATCAGTGACCGCCTCGGGACCGGGGAGCTGTTTTTT. Protein product: CAISDRLGTGELFF. The rearrangement uses TRBV10-3 and TRBJ2-2; D gene ambiguous. Germline loops: CDR1 ENHRY, CDR2 SYGVKD. CDR3 length equals 14 residues. The ends were cut back, 3 bases at V and 5 bases at J, with 10 bases in the middle.

The chain links TRBV9 to TRBJ1-1; D is perhaps TRBD1 (6 bases). The germline CDR1 and CDR2 sequences are SGDLS and YYNGEE. The CDR3 is 15 residues long. Trimming shortened V by 2 bases and J by 5 bases, and 16 bases separated the two germline ends. The CDR3: CASSVSWTVETEAFF. For the CDR3, the DNA is TGTGCCAGCAGCGTCTCTTGGACAGTGGAGACTGAAGCTTTCTTT.

V usage is TRBV12-5 and J usage is TRBJ1-2; D unresolved. The germline V and J ends were trimmed by 6 bases and 1 base, with 12 bases remaining between them. The CDR3 runs 14 residues. The germline V gene has CDR1 LGHNT and CDR2 FRNRAP. CDR3 sequence: CASGPSPVNYGYTF. CDR3 sequence (DNA): TGTGCTAGTGGCCCAAGCCCTGTTAACTATGGCTACACCTTC.

The chain is built from TRBV6-1 and TRBJ2-1, with D perhaps matching TRBD1 or TRBD2 (5 bases each). The CDR3 runs 12 residues. Germline CDR1 reads MNHNS; CDR2 reads SASEGT. V lost 1 base to trimming and J lost 8 bases, with 6 bases between them. The CDR3 DNA follows: TGTGCCAGCAGTGAAGTGGGGGATGAGCAGTTCTTC. Its translation is CASSEVGDEQFF.

This sequence joins TRBV2 and TRBJ1-5; maybe TRBD1 (6 bases). Trimming removed 4 bases from V and 7 bases from J, with 17 bases in between. The CDR3 length is 15 residues. Per the germline V gene, CDR1 is SNHLY and CDR2 is FYNNEI. CDR3 DNA sequence: TGTGCCAGCAGTGGCCGGGGGGGGGCCGGGCAGCCCCAGCATTTT. Translation: CASSGRGGAGQPQHF.

This chain connects TRBV4-1 to TRBJ1-2; D not resolved. Germline lookup yields CDR1 MGHRA and CDR2 YSYEKL. The V end lost 0 bases, the J end lost 5 bases, and 16 bases lay between the germline ends. CDR3 length: 16 amino acids. CDR3 DNA sequence: TGCGCCAGCAGCCAAGATCGGGGAGGGTCTCGTTATGGCTACACCTTC. This gives the protein CASSQDRGGSRYGYTF.

The CDR3 nucleotides read TGTGCCAGCAGCTCACAGGGAGGCCGGAATGAAAAACTGTTTTTT. Protein sequence: CASSSQGGRNEKLFF. The chain uses TRBV5-6 and TRBJ1-4; weak D call: TRBD1 (6 bases). This CDR3 contains 15 residues. CDR1 is SGHDT and CDR2 is YYEEEE in the germline V gene. V gave up 3 bases and J gave up 5 bases, with 14 bases separating them. Full variable domain (outside the CDR3, taken from reference TRBV5-6 and TRBJ1-4): DAGVTQSPTHLIKTRGQQVTLRCSPKSGHDTVSWYQQALGQGPQFIFQYYEEEERQRGNFPDRFSGHQFPNYSSELNVNALLLGDSALYLCASSSQGGRNEKLFFGSGTQLSVL.

The rearrangement joins TRBV28 to TRBJ1-2, with a weak D call TRBD1 (5 bases). CDR1 and CDR2 (germline): MDHEN, SYDVKM. CDR3 length equals 15 residues. V shed 7 bases and J shed 4 bases, with 19 bases lying between them. CDR3 nucleotides: TGTGCCAGCATCTCTCCTGGGACTGAACTCTATGGCTACACCTTC. Translating gives CASISPGTELYGYTF.

The count of this clone is one. The chain has TRBV19 and TRBJ2-7; TRBD1 matches 8 bases. CDR3 length: 14 amino acids. Germline loops: CDR1 LNHDA, CDR2 SQIVND (reference sequence). V was pared by 9 bases and J by 1 base, with 8 bases of the junction left unmatched. The chain's CDR3 is CASQDRGRSYEQYF. CDR3 in DNA: TGTGCCAGCCAAGACAGGGGTAGGTCCTACGAGCAGTACTTC.

The V gene is TRBV4-1, the J gene TRBJ2-7; D tentatively fits TRBD1 or TRBD2 (6 bases each). This CDR3 spans 18 amino acids. Trimming took 1 base from V and 9 from J, leaving 28 bases between them. Germline V gives CDR1 MGHRA, CDR2 YSYEKL. The CDR3 protein is CASSQGGGRGVQPIGQYF. The CDR3, as DNA: TGCGCCAGCAGCCAAGGAGGGGGTCGCGGGGTCCAGCCAATCGGGCAGTACTTC.

This clone has a handful of counts. The CDR3 region is CASTSDVISNQPQHF. CDR3 coding DNA: TGTGCCAGCACCTCGGACGTTATCAGCAATCAGCCCCAGCATTTT. The chain couples TRBV2 to TRBJ1-5; D gene ambiguous. Germline V gene sequence: CDR1 SNHLY, CDR2 FYNNEI. V was shortened by 7 bases and J by 1 base, with 14 bases between the two germline ends. CDR3 length: 15 residues.